The sequence of this TCR beta chain was determined in a study of T cell repertoires in cytomegalovirus infection. General study results and limits: HLA-C-restricted CMV-specific TCR beta clonotypes prevailed in the ex vivo response.

TCRdb independently ran MiXCR on the reads; one entry per CDR3 protein. This table holds hundreds of thousands of distinct CDR3 sequences, roughly 34% found once. The J segment lost 5 bases and the V segment lost 6 bases, leaving 4 bases of the junction unmatched. This CDR3 is 13 amino acids long. This clonotype appeared once. Its antigen is currently unknown. This may arise from a read error, as a much more abundant clone is one base away. This TCR came from a human donor in good health (CMV status not recorded). Some clones in this sample may be carry-over from other donors' samples. The sample consisted of cultured PBMCs, taken from culture after CMV antigen stimulation. The chain uses TRBV7-1 and TRBJ2-1, with 7 nucleotides matching TRBD1. TRBV7-1 falls under the ORF class, with uncertain function. The DNA of the CDR3 is TGTGCCAGCAGGTCCGGACAGGACAATGAGCAGTTCTTC. It specifies CASRSGQDNEQFF.